One and the same sample provided the 2 T cell receptor beta chains below, sequenced in a study of cytomegalovirus exposure and HLA in healthy donors. Primers included in the PCR were 60 Vbeta and 13 Jbeta primers. TCRdb's table, derived via immunoSEQ multiplex PCR, lists solely in-frame clones and lacks some. The sample carries under 200,000 clones, approximately 75% recorded once. The sample taken for sequencing was PBMCs. Receptors were obtained from a man between 50 and 59 years old in good health and CMV-seropositive.

The chain combines TRBV7-9 with TRBJ2-3; 7 bases are a match to TRBD2. Germline lookup yields CDR1 SEHNR and CDR2 FQNEAQ (reference sequence). Trimming at V came to 3 bases and at J to 4 bases, leaving 7 bases not matched to a gene. The CDR3 spans 15 residues. The CDR3 region is CASSFSSGRADTQYF. The CDR3 DNA sequence: TGTGCCAGCAGCTTTAGTAGCGGGCGGGCAGATACGCAGTATTTT.

The chain uses TRBV11-2 and TRBJ2-3, with D possibly being TRBD2 (5 bases). CDR3 length equals 14 residues. The germline V gene encodes CDR1 SGHAT and CDR2 FQNNGV. The ends were cut back, 0 bases at V and 4 bases at J, with 8 bases in the middle. CDR3 loop: CASSLDTRSDTQYF. The CDR3 DNA reads as TGTGCCAGCAGCTTAGATACTAGGTCAGATACGCAGTATTTT.